This TCR beta chain was identified in a study of blood T cell repertoires in COVID-19. Turning to the study itself: PBMCs, B-cell-depleted T cells, or T cells were the source of the cDNA or gDNA that made up the material.

The germline CDR1 and CDR2 sequences are MGHRA and YSYEKL. This CDR3 is built from 15 residues. J lost 2 bases, V lost 3 bases, and 6 bases had no gene match. Original processing methods: Counts of nucleated cells, estimated from reference gene primer amplification, were obtained. Sequencing used immunoSEQ multiplex PCR; TCRdb keeps in-frame clones, though not all of them. V, J and clone size derive from that table, while D and trimming were established from the DNA sequence. The data hold tens of thousands of clones, with under 95% observed a single time. Source material: peripheral blood. The clonotype originates from a human donor in a cohort sampled during active COVID-19. This rearrangement joins TRBV4-1 to TRBJ1-2; 7 positions agree with TRBD1. CDR3 region: CASSQIIRGNYGYTF. The DNA for the CDR3 is TGCGCCAGCAGCCAGATTATCAGGGGGAACTATGGCTACACCTTC.